Detailed here is one T cell receptor (beta chain). How the authors handled the data: Nucleated cell number was recorded as an estimate derived from reference gene primer amplification. Repertoires were generated with immunoSEQ multiplex PCR, while TCRdb's copy carries only in-frame clones and drops some. Clone size and V and J calls were adopted from that table, with D and trimming inferred from the DNA. The repertoire holds over 50,000 clones, around 83% seen once, with roughly 12% in the top ten. These data are taken from a study of blood T cell repertoires in COVID-19. Overall study: Specimens from acute and convalescent COVID-19 originated in the United States, Italy and Spain. PBMCs, B-cell-depleted T cells, or T cells provided the cDNA or gDNA that made up the material.

The sample taken for sequencing was peripheral blood. This TCR was sampled from a man between 70 and 80 years old with active COVID-19.

The CDR3 nucleotides read TGTGCCAGCAGTTACTCGGGACTAGCGGGGGGAACTCGCACAGATACGCAGTATTTT. It specifies CASSYSGLAGGTRTDTQYF. V gene TRBV6-2 or TRBV6-3 combines with J gene TRBJ2-3; 15 positions match TRBD2. J was trimmed by 1 base and V by 0 bases; bases with no gene match: 5. This CDR3 comprises 19 residues. Looked up from germline, CDR1 is MNHEY and CDR2 is SVGEGT.